One sample yielded the 3 T cell receptor beta chains listed below, sequenced in a study of blood T cell repertoires in COVID-19. The assay was immunoSEQ multiplex PCR, and TCRdb's table has in-frame clones only and misses some. Of approximately 31,000 clones listed, 88% are singletons. The specimen sequenced was peripheral blood. Receptors were obtained from a woman over 75 with active or convalescent COVID-19.

V and J are TRBV2 and TRBJ2-2, with 12 nucleotides matching TRBD1. CDR1 and CDR2 from the germline V gene are SNHLY and FYNNEI. This CDR3 spans 15 amino acids. With V trimmed by 7 bases and J by 7 bases, 7 bases remained unmatched. For the CDR3, the DNA is TGTGCCAGCACCGAGGGGACAGGGGGCTTCGGGGAGCTGTTTTTT. This sequence encodes CASTEGTGGFGELFF.

The genes are TRBV6-5 and TRBJ2-7; D is unclear. CDR3 length equals 12 residues. Trimming cost V 8 bases and J 3 bases, with 11 bases left between them. Germline CDR1 MNHEY, CDR2 SVGAGI. As DNA, the CDR3 is TGTGCCAGCGGCAGTCCGATCTACGAGCAGTACTTC. Its translation is CASGSPIYEQYF.

The J gene is TRBJ1-2, the V gene TRBV5-4; 8 bases match TRBD1. This CDR3 is built from 13 residues. CDR1 and CDR2 from the germline V gene are SGHNT and YYREEE (reference sequence). The V segment lost 0 bases and the J segment 8 bases; nucleotides outside the gene matches: 3. The CDR3 protein is CASSLGQGIGYTF. Written as DNA, the CDR3 is TGTGCCAGCAGCTTGGGACAGGGGATCGGCTACACCTTC.